One and the same sample provided the 12 T cell receptor beta chains below, sequenced in a study of T cell responses to AZD1222 COVID-19 vaccine. Measured with immunoSEQ multiplex PCR; TCRdb has only the in-frame clones, and not every one. The table has 100,000 to 150,000 clones, 89% seen once; the top ten hold around 1.5%. Sequenced material: peripheral blood, taken on day 0 of AZD1222 vaccination. The source is an adult in good health.

The J gene is TRBJ1-6, the V gene TRBV30; 9 nucleotides match TRBD1. The junction had 2 bases not matched to a gene; V was cut back by 4 bases and J by 7 bases. The V gene's germline CDR1 is GTSNPN and CDR2 SVGIG (reference sequence). This CDR3 spans 13 amino acids. The CDR3 spells CAWTGQGNSPLHF. The CDR3 coding sequence is TGTGCCTGGACCGGACAGGGGAATTCACCCCTCCACTTT.

This rearrangement joins TRBV11-3 to TRBJ2-1, with 7 bases aligning to TRBD2. CDR3 length equals 16 residues. Germline assignment: CDR1 SGHNT and CDR2 YENEEA. Germline trimming cut 3 bases from V and 4 bases from J; bases unmatched to any gene: 9. The CDR3 reads CASSLGAGAGYNEQFF. CDR3 nucleotide sequence: TGTGCCAGCAGCTTGGGAGCCGGAGCGGGATACAATGAGCAGTTCTTC.

The chain carries TRBV11-3 and TRBJ1-1; D ambiguous. Germline CDR1 reads SGHNT; CDR2 reads YENEEA. Deletions cut 0 bases from V and 0 bases from J, with 11 bases between. The CDR3 has 16 residues. The CDR3 DNA reads TGTGCCAGCAGCTTAGAGGTTAGGCTTATGAACACTGAAGCTTTCTTT. Translated: CASSLEVRLMNTEAFF.

On this clone: A much larger clone differs from this one at a single base, so this may be a read error. The same CDR3 can be traced to other DNA sequences in this sample. The chain joins TRBV7-9 to TRBJ1-1; D possibly corresponds to TRBD1 (5 bases). Germline values: CDR1 SEHNR, CDR2 FQNEAQ (reference sequence). The CDR3 runs 13 residues. V was cut by 5 bases and J by 11 bases, with 18 bases left in between. The CDR3 loop reads CASSLREYSEAFF. The CDR3 DNA reads TGTGCCAGCAGCCTCAGGGAATACAGTGAGGCTTTCTTT.

The V and J genes are TRBV19 and TRBJ1-2; 8 bases agree with TRBD1. Trimming took 1 base from V and 4 from J; bases not matched to a gene: 5. This CDR3 spans 15 amino acids. Germline loops: CDR1 LNHDA, CDR2 SQIVND (reference sequence). CDR3: CASSIGGQGRYGYTF. Here the CDR3 DNA reads TGTGCCAGTAGTATAGGTGGACAGGGACGCTATGGCTACACCTTC.

The chain carries TRBV5-4 and TRBJ2-1; tentative D call: TRBD2 (6 bases). CDR1 is SGHNT and CDR2 is YYREEE in the germline V gene (reference sequence). V was clipped by 2 bases and J by 6 bases, with 15 bases between them. CDR3 length: 15 residues. CDR3 nucleotide sequence: TGTGCCAGCAGCTTATTGCGGGAACAAGGCAATGAGCAGTTCTTC. It is translated as CASSLLREQGNEQFF.

The chain employs TRBV5-6 and TRBJ1-4; 10 bases are a match to TRBD1. The junction had 11 bases not matched to a gene; V was cut back by 4 bases and J by 8 bases. The CDR3 runs 16 residues. Germline V gene lookup returns CDR1 SGHDT and CDR2 YYEEEE. DNA for the CDR3: TGTGCCAGCAGCGGCTTTTGGGACAGGGGCCAGGAAAAACTGTTTTTT. The encoded protein is CASSGFWDRGQEKLFF.

This chain connects TRBV7-8 to TRBJ1-5; D not certain. Germline lookup yields CDR1 SGHVS and CDR2 FQNEAQ. The V end was cut by 0 bases, the J end by 4 bases, with 10 bases between. This CDR3 has 15 amino acids. The CDR3 reads CASSLAGLANQPQHF. CDR3 DNA sequence: TGTGCCAGCAGCTTAGCGGGCCTAGCTAATCAGCCCCAGCATTTT.

This clone is a singleton in its sample. This sequence joins TRBV11-3 and TRBJ2-7; tentative D call: TRBD1 (6 bases). The CDR3 sequence is 12 residues long. Germline V CDR1 and CDR2: SGHNT, YENEEA. Trimming shortened V by 4 bases and J by 3 bases, and 7 bases separated the two germline ends. The CDR3 spells CASSSTGYEQYF. The DNA of the CDR3 is TGTGCCAGCAGCTCGACAGGCTACGAGCAGTACTTC.

This chain uses TRBV4-3 with TRBJ2-7, with D perhaps TRBD1 (6 bases). V lost 5 bases and J 6 bases, leaving 23 bases between the germline ends. Germline CDR1 is LGHNA and CDR2 is YSLEER. This CDR3 region has 16 residues. The CDR3 nucleotides read TGCGCCAGCAGCAGAGCCCCGGACAGATCCTTGGGCGAGCAGTACTTC. Translating gives CASSRAPDRSLGEQYF.

This clone was counted a single time. The rearrangement uses TRBV7-2 and TRBJ2-3; 10 bases map to TRBD2. The CDR3 runs 17 residues. V lost 5 bases to trimming and J lost 4 bases; unmatched junction nucleotides: 12. Germline lookup yields CDR1 SGHTA and CDR2 FQGNSA. The CDR3 loop is CASSQMASGSSADTQYF. The CDR3 coding sequence is TGTGCCAGCAGCCAAATGGCTAGCGGGAGCTCGGCAGATACGCAGTATTTT.

This clone was seen just once. The chain joins TRBV5-1 to TRBJ1-1, with a possible D match to TRBD1 (5 bases). This CDR3 comprises 13 residues. Germline V gives CDR1 SGHRS, CDR2 YFSETQ. Trimming shortened V by 6 bases and J by 4 bases, and 13 bases separated the two germline ends. CDR3 sequence: CASNSGGVTEAFF. The CDR3 coding sequence is TGCGCCAGCAACTCCGGGGGAGTCACTGAAGCTTTCTTT.